This T cell receptor beta chain derives from a study of blood T cell repertoires in COVID-19. The trim removed 3 bases at V and 6 bases at J, leaving 3 bases unmatched. The CDR3 length is 15 residues. Germline assignment: CDR1 SGHRS and CDR2 YFSETQ. TCRdb keeps only in-frame clones here, not all; method: immunoSEQ multiplex PCR. The sample yields around 100,000 clones, roughly nine tenths seen once. This clone was observed a single time. What was sequenced was peripheral blood. The V and J genes are TRBV5-1 and TRBJ2-2, with 12 bases matching TRBD2. This TCR derives from a man aged 50 to 60 with acute or convalescent COVID-19. CDR3 in DNA: TGCGCCAGCAGCTCAGGACTAGCGGGGTCCGGGGAGCTGTTTTTT. It codes for CASSSGLAGSGELFF.